The next 3 T cell receptor beta chains were all read from a single sample in a study of blood T cell repertoires in COVID-19. The data were produced by immunoSEQ multiplex PCR, yet TCRdb's version contains in-frame clones alone and is incomplete. Among approximately 50,000 clones listed, 91% were seen once. The specimen was peripheral blood. These TCRs come from a man aged 50-60 years with active COVID-19.

Remarks on this clone: A read error may produce the germline difference seen at one junction end. This sequence joins TRBV5-5 and TRBJ1-1, with D unclear. Per germline, CDR1 SGHKS and CDR2 YYEKEE (reference sequence). CDR3 length equals 14 residues. Here the CDR3 DNA reads TGTGCCAGCAGCTTACGGACCGGGAACAGTGAAGCTTTCTTT. Translation: CASSLRTGNSEAFF.

V and J are TRBV9 and TRBJ1-1; D uncertain. Trimming pared 4 bases from V and 6 bases from J, leaving 10 bases between. In germline, CDR1 is SGDLS, CDR2 YYNGEE. The length of the CDR3 is 12 residues. CDR3 protein: CASSSKRSEAFF. The DNA of the CDR3 is TGTGCCAGCAGCTCGAAGCGCTCTGAAGCTTTCTTT.

This clone was counted between two and nine times. The J gene is TRBJ1-1, the V gene TRBV6-4, with D possibly TRBD1 on 5 matching bases. V was clipped by 5 bases and J by 2 bases, with 9 bases between them. The CDR3 is 13 amino acids. Germline CDR1 reads MRHNA; CDR2 reads SNTAGT. In nucleotides, the CDR3 is TGTGCCAGCAGTCCAGGGCCTAACACTGAAGCTTTCTTT. Its translation is CASSPGPNTEAFF.